The source of this T cell receptor beta chain is a study of Graves' ophthalmopathy and Graves' hyperthyroidism. At the level of the study: Hyperthyroidism counted as stable given no ophthalmopathy within 18 months of follow-up.

Germline V lookup: CDR1 MGHRA, CDR2 YSYEKL. The CDR3 has 16 residues. V lost 4 bases, J lost 5 bases, and 5 bases stayed unmatched. This clonotype was recorded a few times. Hyperthyroidism patients were newly diagnosed, ill under 2 months, and aged 18 to 65 years. TCR beta CDR3 amplification used RNA transcripts. HTBI primers were used in a first-round RT-PCR, which preceded a second-round multiplex PCR. TCRdb analysed the multiplex PCR reads with MiXCR anew, one entry per CDR3 protein. The repertoire consists of around 1.1 million distinct CDR3 sequences, with about 38% occurring once and the leading ten covering around 10%.

The sample comprised peripheral blood or thyroid tissue (not recorded which). This clonotype was sampled from an adult man with Graves' hyperthyroidism. The V gene is TRBV4-1, the J gene TRBJ1-6; 10 bases fit TRBD1. The CDR3 sequence is CASSLGQGGNNSPLHF. CDR3 DNA sequence: TGCGCCAGCAGCCTCGGACAGGGGGGGAATAATTCACCCCTCCACTTT.